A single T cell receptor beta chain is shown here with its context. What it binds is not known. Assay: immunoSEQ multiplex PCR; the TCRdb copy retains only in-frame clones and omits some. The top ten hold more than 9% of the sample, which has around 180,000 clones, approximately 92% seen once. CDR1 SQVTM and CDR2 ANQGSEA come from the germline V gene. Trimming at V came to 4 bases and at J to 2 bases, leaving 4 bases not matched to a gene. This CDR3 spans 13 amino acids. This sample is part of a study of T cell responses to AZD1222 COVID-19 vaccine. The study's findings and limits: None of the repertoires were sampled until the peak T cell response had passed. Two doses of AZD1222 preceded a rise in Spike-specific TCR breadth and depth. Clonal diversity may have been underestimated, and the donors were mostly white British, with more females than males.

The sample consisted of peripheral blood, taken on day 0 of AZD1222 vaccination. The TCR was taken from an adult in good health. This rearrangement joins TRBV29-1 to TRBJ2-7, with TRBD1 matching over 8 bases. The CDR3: CSVAVTGAYEQYF. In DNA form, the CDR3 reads TGCAGCGTTGCTGTGACAGGGGCCTACGAGCAGTACTTC.